The clone carrying this TCR beta chain showed up just a few times. Trimming pared 2 bases from V and 9 bases from J, leaving 13 bases between. The V gene's germline CDR1 is MDHEN and CDR2 SYDVKM. This CDR3 comprises 13 residues. The data derive from a study of blood T cell repertoires in COVID-19. Overall study context: Acute and convalescent COVID-19 samples came from the United States, Italy and Spain. T cells, B-cell-depleted T cells, or PBMCs provided the cDNA or gDNA that served as material.

Authors' data handling: It was from reference gene primer amplification that nucleated cell counts were estimated. TCRdb's table, derived via immunoSEQ multiplex PCR, lists solely in-frame clones and lacks some. V, J and clone size are those of that table, while D and trimming were read from the DNA. The repertoire holds some 150,000 clones, with over 75% as singletons. The chain carries TRBV28 and TRBJ2-5; unclear D gene. The sequenced sample consisted of peripheral blood. The receptor was isolated from a woman aged 50 to 60 with acute or convalescent COVID-19. The CDR3 bases are TGTGCCAGCAGTTTAACGGTCTTCGATCCCCAGTACTTC. Its protein is CASSLTVFDPQYF. The full variable domain, with the rest looked up from reference TRBV28 and TRBJ2-5, is DVKVTQSSRYLVKRTGEKVFLECVQDMDHENMFWYRQDPGLGLRLIYFSYDVKMKEKGDIPEGYSVSREKKERFSLILESASTNQTSMYLCASSLTVFDPQYFGPGTRLLVL.